The 6 T cell receptor beta chains below all came from one sample that was sequenced in a study of identical twins. From the 5' RACE reads, TCRdb called clonotypes with MiXCR, one entry per CDR3 protein. The data show hundreds of thousands of distinct CDR3 sequences, less than 7% seen once. Sequencing was performed on naive T cells sorted from blood. The receptor source for this set is a man aged 18 to 29 in good health.

The V call is TRBV7-9, the J call TRBJ2-2; D is uncertain. V lost 9 bases and J 6 bases, leaving 8 bases between the germline ends. Looked up from germline, CDR1 is SEHNR and CDR2 is FQNEAQ (reference sequence). The CDR3 covers 11 residues. The CDR3: CASWSAGELFF. In nucleotides, the CDR3 is TGTGCCAGTTGGTCCGCCGGGGAGCTGTTTTTT. Combining the CDR3 with reference TRBV7-9 and TRBJ2-2 gives the whole variable domain DTGVSQNPRHKITKRGQNVTFRCDPISEHNRLYWYRQTLGQGPEFLTYFQNEAQLEKSRLLSDRFSAERPKGSFSTLEIQRTEQGDSAMYLCASWSAGELFFGEGSRLTVL.

This clonotype was counted at least ten times. The V and J genes are TRBV5-1 and TRBJ1-4; D possibly corresponds to TRBD1 (5 bases). The CDR3 extends over 15 amino acids. V was shortened by 5 bases and J by 0 bases, with 11 bases between the two germline ends. CDR1 is SGHRS, CDR2 YFSETQ, per germline. The CDR3 sequence: CASSPQEATNEKLFF. The CDR3 bases are TGCGCCAGCAGTCCACAGGAGGCAACTAATGAAAAACTGTTTTTT.

This clonotype was seen at least ten times. The chain links TRBV4-3 to TRBJ2-2, with 9 bases fitting TRBD2. The CDR3 sequence is 14 residues long. Germline V gene lookup returns CDR1 LGHNA and CDR2 YSLEER. V gave up 6 bases and J gave up 6 bases; unmatched junction bases: 5. The CDR3 reads CASRGLAFPGELFF. For the CDR3, the DNA is TGCGCCAGCAGGGGACTAGCATTCCCCGGGGAGCTGTTTTTT.

The chain employs TRBV30 and TRBJ2-7; D unresolved. The CDR3 totals 11 residues. Germline assignment: CDR1 GTSNPN and CDR2 SVGIG (reference sequence). V lost 4 bases, J lost 1 base, and 5 bases lay in between. CDR3 loop: CAWTVSYEQYF. DNA for the CDR3: TGTGCCTGGACTGTTTCCTACGAGCAGTACTTC.

This clonotype was observed many times. J is TRBJ2-7 and V is TRBV6-2 or TRBV6-3; D is perhaps TRBD2 (6 bases). V was cut by 6 bases and J by 1 base, with 7 bases left in between. The germline V gene encodes CDR1 MNHEY and CDR2 SVGEGT. CDR3 length: 12 amino acids. The CDR3: CASRGGSYEQYF. The CDR3 DNA reads TGTGCCAGCAGGGGGGGATCCTACGAGCAGTACTTC.

This clonotype has a count of ten or more. V and J are TRBV20-1 and TRBJ2-2; D possibly matches TRBD1 or TRBD2 (5 bases each). The germline V and J ends were trimmed by 3 bases and 5 bases, with 13 bases remaining between them. The germline V gene encodes CDR1 DFQATT and CDR2 SNEGSKA (reference sequence). This CDR3 is 14 amino acids long. CDR3 DNA: TGCAGTGCTAGGCTTGGGACGGGAACCGGGGAGCTGTTTTTT. Amino acid sequence: CSARLGTGTGELFF.